Listed below are T cell receptor beta chains from one sample, sequenced in a study of vaccination and CD4 T cells after COVID-19. No antigen has been identified for these receptors. Via MiXCR, TCRdb re-called the PCR reads, giving one row per CDR3 protein. This sample has approximately 22,000 distinct CDR3 sequences, with 62% found just once. The sample comprised CD4+ T cells from blood, cultured in vitro. Receptor source: a human donor who had recovered from COVID-19. Each CDR3 is given with its conserved first and last residue. Fields, in order: clone size, J gene, D gene, V gene, CDR3 protein, CDR3 DNA. D genes are given only for firm matches. A clone size is listed for some rows: how often the clone was seen (once, few, many), or a class if it is expanded.

clone_size: once
j_call: TRBJ1-3
d_call: -
v_call: TRBV28
cdr3_aa: CASSSRIYRSGNTIYF
cdr3_nt: TGTGCCAGCAGTTCACGGATCTACCGCTCTGGAAACACCATATATTTT

clone_size: -
j_call: TRBJ1-1
d_call: TRBD1
v_call: TRBV29-1
cdr3_aa: CSAEGQGVEAFF
cdr3_nt: TGCAGCGCGGAGGGACAGGGTGTTGAAGCTTTCTTT

clone_size: few
j_call: TRBJ1-5
d_call: -
v_call: TRBV6-2/TRBV6-3
cdr3_aa: CASSYDAGLRNQPQHF
cdr3_nt: TGTGCCAGCAGTTACGACGCAGGGTTACGGAATCAGCCCCAGCATTTT

clone_size: -
j_call: TRBJ1-2
d_call: -
v_call: TRBV28
cdr3_aa: CASSLWAYGYTF
cdr3_nt: TGTGCCAGCAGTCTTTGGGCTTATGGCTACACCTTC

clone_size: few
j_call: TRBJ1-6
d_call: -
v_call: TRBV6-1
cdr3_aa: CASRGLYNSPLHF
cdr3_nt: TGTGCCAGCAGGGGGCTCTATAATTCACCCCTCCACTTT

clone_size: medium-sized
j_call: TRBJ1-2
d_call: TRBD1
v_call: TRBV6-1
cdr3_aa: CASSGRDRLNYGYTF
cdr3_nt: TGTGCCAGCAGTGGACGGGACAGACTTAACTATGGCTACACCTTC

clone_size: few
j_call: TRBJ2-7
d_call: TRBD2
v_call: TRBV20-1
cdr3_aa: CSAMTGRAYEQYF
cdr3_nt: TGCAGTGCTATGACCGGGAGGGCTTACGAGCAGTACTTC

clone_size: medium-sized
j_call: TRBJ1-5
d_call: -
v_call: TRBV6-5
cdr3_aa: CASSYGRHSNQPQHF
cdr3_nt: TGTGCCAGCAGTTACGGCCGACATAGCAATCAGCCCCAGCATTTT

clone_size: -
j_call: TRBJ1-2
d_call: TRBD1
v_call: TRBV20-1
cdr3_aa: CSATRGQGALGYTF
cdr3_nt: TGCAGTGCTACCCGGGGACAGGGGGCGCTTGGCTACACCTTC

clone_size: -
j_call: TRBJ1-5
d_call: -
v_call: TRBV28
cdr3_aa: CASSEGLPLSNQPQHF
cdr3_nt: TGTGCCAGCAGCGAGGGACTCCCATTGAGCAATCAGCCCCAGCATTTT

clone_size: once
j_call: TRBJ1-6
d_call: -
v_call: TRBV11-2
cdr3_aa: CASSLISPLHF
cdr3_nt: TGTGCCAGCAGCTTAATCTCACCCCTCCACTTT

clone_size: -
j_call: TRBJ1-1
d_call: TRBD1
v_call: TRBV7-8
cdr3_aa: CASSGHRGWNTEAFF
cdr3_nt: TGTGCCAGCAGCGGGCACAGGGGCTGGAACACTGAAGCTTTCTTT

clone_size: -
j_call: TRBJ1-6
d_call: -
v_call: TRBV6-1
cdr3_aa: CASTTGRSSYNSPLHF
cdr3_nt: TGTGCCAGCACCACGGGACGGAGCTCCTATAATTCACCCCTCCACTTT

clone_size: -
j_call: TRBJ2-1
d_call: -
v_call: TRBV6-1
cdr3_aa: CASSLNTGTEQFF
cdr3_nt: TGTGCCAGCTCCCTGAACACAGGGACTGAGCAGTTCTTC

clone_size: once
j_call: TRBJ2-3
d_call: -
v_call: TRBV7-2
cdr3_aa: CASSLAPSLDTQYF
cdr3_nt: TGTGCCAGCAGCTTAGCACCTAGCTTGGATACGCAGTATTTT

clone_size: -
j_call: TRBJ2-2
d_call: -
v_call: TRBV6-5
cdr3_aa: CASSYYPGNTGELFF
cdr3_nt: TGTGCCAGCAGTTACTATCCAGGGAACACCGGGGAGCTGTTTTTT

clone_size: -
j_call: TRBJ2-7
d_call: TRBD2
v_call: TRBV10-3
cdr3_aa: CATMTSGRMDEQYF
cdr3_nt: TGTGCCACCATGACTAGCGGGAGAATGGACGAGCAGTACTTC

clone_size: few
j_call: TRBJ1-2
d_call: -
v_call: TRBV7-8
cdr3_aa: CASSLVASGNYGYTF
cdr3_nt: TGTGCCAGCAGCTTAGTTGCTTCGGGGAACTATGGCTACACCTTC

clone_size: -
j_call: TRBJ1-5
d_call: -
v_call: TRBV20-1
cdr3_aa: CSASRAGPGDQPQHF
cdr3_nt: TGCAGTGCTAGCCGCGCAGGCCCCGGGGATCAGCCCCAGCATTTT

clone_size: -
j_call: TRBJ1-2
d_call: -
v_call: TRBV29-1
cdr3_aa: CSVEVFLTGAGYTF
cdr3_nt: TGCAGCGTTGAAGTTTTTCTGACAGGAGCTGGCTACACCTTC

clone_size: -
j_call: TRBJ1-6
d_call: -
v_call: TRBV12-3/TRBV12-4
cdr3_aa: CASSGQNSYNSPLHF
cdr3_nt: TGTGCCAGCAGCGGACAGAACTCCTATAATTCACCCCTCCACTTT

clone_size: -
j_call: TRBJ1-5
d_call: -
v_call: TRBV20-1
cdr3_aa: CSVGGAQRQPQHF
cdr3_nt: TGCAGTGTCGGGGGGGCGCAAAGGCAGCCCCAGCATTTT

clone_size: few
j_call: TRBJ1-2
d_call: TRBD1
v_call: TRBV7-9
cdr3_aa: CASSQGTGGKTVYGYTF
cdr3_nt: TGTGCCAGCAGCCAGGGGACAGGGGGAAAAACCGTCTATGGCTACACCTTC

clone_size: -
j_call: TRBJ1-1
d_call: -
v_call: TRBV7-9
cdr3_aa: CASSLAREAFF
cdr3_nt: TGTGCCAGCAGCTTAGCCCGTGAAGCCTTCTTT

clone_size: -
j_call: TRBJ2-5
d_call: -
v_call: TRBV7-2
cdr3_aa: CASSPQAIQETQYF
cdr3_nt: TGTGCCAGCAGCCCCCAAGCGATCCAAGAGACCCAGTACTTC

clone_size: few
j_call: TRBJ1-6
d_call: -
v_call: TRBV9
cdr3_aa: CASSETGLGSPLHF
cdr3_nt: TGTGCCAGCAGCGAAACAGGGTTAGGTTCACCCCTCCACTTT

clone_size: -
j_call: TRBJ2-7
d_call: TRBD1
v_call: TRBV20-1
cdr3_aa: CSARTGGAGSYEQYF
cdr3_nt: TGCAGTGCTAGGACAGGGGGCGCGGGCTCCTACGAGCAGTACTTC

clone_size: -
j_call: TRBJ2-7
d_call: -
v_call: TRBV6-1
cdr3_aa: CASREGGVYEQYF
cdr3_nt: TGTGCCAGCAGGGAAGGTGGGGTCTACGAGCAGTACTTC

clone_size: -
j_call: TRBJ1-5
d_call: TRBD1
v_call: TRBV6-1
cdr3_aa: CASSLGQGKGQPQHF
cdr3_nt: TGTGCCAGCAGCCTTGGACAGGGTAAAGGTCAGCCCCAGCATTTT

clone_size: -
j_call: TRBJ1-2
d_call: TRBD1
v_call: TRBV11-2
cdr3_aa: CASSLAGQGAGYTF
cdr3_nt: TGTGCCAGCAGCTTAGCTGGACAGGGGGCCGGCTACACCTTC

clone_size: -
j_call: TRBJ1-2
d_call: -
v_call: TRBV24-1
cdr3_aa: CATSDFGQRYGYTF
cdr3_nt: TGTGCCACCAGTGATTTCGGACAGCGCTATGGCTACACCTTC

clone_size: -
j_call: TRBJ2-7
d_call: -
v_call: TRBV30
cdr3_aa: CAWSATASGPWYF
cdr3_nt: TGTGCCTGGAGCGCGACTGCGAGCGGGCCCTGGTACTTC

clone_size: -
j_call: TRBJ1-6
d_call: TRBD1
v_call: TRBV7-3
cdr3_aa: CASSLYPQGLNSPLHF
cdr3_nt: TGTGCCAGCAGCTTATACCCACAGGGGCTCAATTCACCCCTCCACTTT

clone_size: -
j_call: TRBJ1-2
d_call: TRBD1
v_call: TRBV2
cdr3_aa: CASTPDRGRGGYTF
cdr3_nt: TGTGCCAGCACCCCGGACAGGGGGCGCGGTGGCTACACCTTC

clone_size: -
j_call: TRBJ2-7
d_call: -
v_call: TRBV10-3
cdr3_aa: CAIGAQTYEQYF
cdr3_nt: TGTGCCATCGGTGCACAAACCTACGAGCAGTACTTC

clone_size: -
j_call: TRBJ1-1
d_call: -
v_call: TRBV6-4
cdr3_aa: CASRRTFLEDTEAFF
cdr3_nt: TGTGCCAGCAGGAGGACCTTCTTAGAGGACACTGAAGCTTTCTTT

clone_size: -
j_call: TRBJ1-2
d_call: -
v_call: TRBV6-4
cdr3_aa: CASSEEWAPRAGGNGYTF
cdr3_nt: TGTGCCAGCAGTGAGGAGTGGGCTCCAAGGGCAGGAGGGAATGGCTACACCTTC

clone_size: -
j_call: TRBJ2-3
d_call: TRBD2
v_call: TRBV11-2
cdr3_aa: CASRGEGSPDTQYF
cdr3_nt: TGTGCCAGCAGGGGGGAGGGGAGCCCAGATACGCAGTATTTT

clone_size: few
j_call: TRBJ1-1
d_call: -
v_call: TRBV6-1
cdr3_aa: CASSEARRVFEAFF
cdr3_nt: TGTGCCAGCAGTGAAGCGCGTCGGGTGTTTGAAGCTTTCTTT

clone_size: -
j_call: TRBJ2-1
d_call: TRBD2
v_call: TRBV24-1
cdr3_aa: CAIGASGRGNYNEQFF
cdr3_nt: TGTGCCATCGGCGCTAGCGGGAGGGGAAATTACAATGAGCAGTTCTTC

clone_size: -
j_call: TRBJ2-1
d_call: -
v_call: TRBV7-2
cdr3_aa: CASSLGPLRVHNEQFF
cdr3_nt: TGTGCCAGCAGCTTAGGGCCCCTTCGAGTACACAATGAGCAGTTCTTC

clone_size: -
j_call: TRBJ1-2
d_call: -
v_call: TRBV6-2/TRBV6-3
cdr3_aa: CASSYSAYGYTF
cdr3_nt: TGTGCCAGCAGTTACTCAGCTTATGGCTACACCTTC

clone_size: -
j_call: TRBJ2-1
d_call: -
v_call: TRBV19
cdr3_aa: CASTPLGAGSYNEQFF
cdr3_nt: TGTGCCAGTACCCCTCTCGGGGCGGGCTCCTACAATGAGCAGTTCTTC

clone_size: few
j_call: TRBJ1-5
d_call: -
v_call: TRBV6-1
cdr3_aa: CASSEITQHF
cdr3_nt: TGTGCCAGCAGTGAAATTACCCAGCATTTT

clone_size: -
j_call: TRBJ2-5
d_call: TRBD1
v_call: TRBV15
cdr3_aa: CATSGPGQGGQTQYF
cdr3_nt: TGTGCCACCAGCGGTCCGGGACAGGGTGGGCAGACCCAGTACTTC

clone_size: -
j_call: TRBJ2-7
d_call: -
v_call: TRBV7-9
cdr3_aa: CASSLVRGYGAGSEQYF
cdr3_nt: TGTGCCAGCAGCTTAGTTAGAGGTTACGGGGCGGGTAGCGAGCAGTACTTC

clone_size: -
j_call: TRBJ2-1
d_call: -
v_call: TRBV20-1
cdr3_aa: CSATVAGKVDEQFF
cdr3_nt: TGCAGTGCTACGGTGGCAGGGAAGGTGGATGAGCAGTTCTTC

clone_size: -
j_call: TRBJ1-5
d_call: TRBD1
v_call: TRBV20-1
cdr3_aa: CSATRQGSNQPQHF
cdr3_nt: TGCAGTGCCACCCGACAGGGAAGCAATCAGCCCCAGCATTTT

clone_size: -
j_call: TRBJ1-2
d_call: -
v_call: TRBV11-2
cdr3_aa: CASSLDPNRVGGYTF
cdr3_nt: TGTGCCAGCAGCTTAGATCCGAACAGGGTGGGTGGCTACACCTTC

clone_size: few
j_call: TRBJ1-2
d_call: TRBD1
v_call: TRBV11-2
cdr3_aa: CASSLSTGVFYGYTF
cdr3_nt: TGTGCCAGCAGCTTATCGACAGGGGTTTTTTATGGCTACACCTTC

clone_size: few
j_call: TRBJ2-7
d_call: TRBD1
v_call: TRBV7-2
cdr3_aa: CASSLSSGTGSYEQYF
cdr3_nt: TGTGCCAGCAGCTTATCCTCCGGGACAGGGTCCTACGAGCAGTACTTC

clone_size: -
j_call: TRBJ2-7
d_call: -
v_call: TRBV6-2/TRBV6-3
cdr3_aa: CASVAATYEQYF
cdr3_nt: TGTGCCAGCGTCGCGGCTACCTACGAGCAGTACTTC

clone_size: -
j_call: TRBJ1-2
d_call: TRBD1
v_call: TRBV28
cdr3_aa: CASSASQGANYGYTF
cdr3_nt: TGTGCCAGCAGTGCATCACAGGGGGCTAACTATGGCTACACCTTC

clone_size: -
j_call: TRBJ1-2
d_call: -
v_call: TRBV18
cdr3_aa: CASSPGKGYTF
cdr3_nt: TGTGCCAGCTCACCCGGGAAGGGCTACACCTTC